This T cell receptor beta chain originates from a study of cytomegalovirus exposure and HLA in healthy donors. General study findings and limits: Follow-up analysis later connected one missense variant in DCLRE1C with trimming of TCR beta V- and J-genes. Prediction of most subjects' HLA-A and HLA-B alleles by TCR beta sequences was reportedly accurate. In an earlier analysis, productive rearrangement rates for most beta V segments clustered near 87% or 30%. Both high specificity and high sensitivity reportedly marked the classifier's diagnosis of cytomegalovirus status.

With respect to this clone: Its antigen is not identified.

V lost 5 bases and J lost 2, with 4 bases in between. This CDR3 has 12 residues. Per germline, CDR1 PRHDT and CDR2 FYEKMQ (reference sequence). This PCR relied on a set of 60 Vbeta primers and 13 Jbeta primers. Data came from immunoSEQ multiplex PCR; TCRdb stores just in-frame clones and leaves some out. The table shows 130,000 to 150,000 clones, with about 75% occurring only once. The sequence came from a male donor in good health and CMV-seronegative. J is TRBJ2-1 and V is TRBV13; D is ambiguous. Input material: PBMCs. As DNA, the CDR3 is TGTGCCAGCAGCCTACCCTACAATGAGCAGTTCTTC. Protein sequence: CASSLPYNEQFF.